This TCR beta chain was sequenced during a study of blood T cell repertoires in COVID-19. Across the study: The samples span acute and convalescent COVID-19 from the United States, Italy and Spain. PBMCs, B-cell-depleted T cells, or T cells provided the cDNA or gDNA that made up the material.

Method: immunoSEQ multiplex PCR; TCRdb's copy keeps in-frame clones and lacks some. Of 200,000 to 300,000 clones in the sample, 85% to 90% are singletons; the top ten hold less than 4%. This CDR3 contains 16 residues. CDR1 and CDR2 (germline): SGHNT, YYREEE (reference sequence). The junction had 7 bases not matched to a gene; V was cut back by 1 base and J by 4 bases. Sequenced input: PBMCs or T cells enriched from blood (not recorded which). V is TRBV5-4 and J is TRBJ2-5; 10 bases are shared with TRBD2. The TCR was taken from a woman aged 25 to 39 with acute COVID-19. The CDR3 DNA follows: TGTGCCAGCAGCTTGAGGAGCGGGGGGGCCGGAGAGACCCAGTACTTC. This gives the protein CASSLRSGGAGETQYF.